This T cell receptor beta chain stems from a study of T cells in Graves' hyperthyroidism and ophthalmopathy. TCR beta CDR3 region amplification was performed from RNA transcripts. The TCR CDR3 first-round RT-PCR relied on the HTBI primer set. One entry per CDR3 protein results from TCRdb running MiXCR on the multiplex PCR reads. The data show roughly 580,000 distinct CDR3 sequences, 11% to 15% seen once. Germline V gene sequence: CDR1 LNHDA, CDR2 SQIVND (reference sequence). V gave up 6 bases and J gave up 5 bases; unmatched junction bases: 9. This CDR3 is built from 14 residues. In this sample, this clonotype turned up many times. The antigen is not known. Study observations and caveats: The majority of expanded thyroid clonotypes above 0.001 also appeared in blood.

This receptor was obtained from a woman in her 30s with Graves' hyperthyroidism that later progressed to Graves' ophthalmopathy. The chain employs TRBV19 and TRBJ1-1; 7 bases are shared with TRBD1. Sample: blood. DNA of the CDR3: TGTGCCAGTAGGCCGCGAGGGGGCTCTACTGAAGCTTTCTTT. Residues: CASRPRGGSTEAFF.